Included here is one TCR beta chain sequence, with context. The PCR made use of 60 Vbeta and 13 Jbeta primers. Using immunoSEQ multiplex PCR, the repertoire was profiled, and TCRdb retains in-frame clones only, with some absent. The sample has 140,000 to 150,000 clones; around 78% are singletons. This CDR3 comprises 15 residues. V trimming: 5 bases; J trimming: 4 bases; junction bases outside the gene matches: 7. Germline-derived CDR1 and CDR2 are SGHTA and FQGNSA. This sample was taken from a study of cytomegalovirus exposure and HLA in healthy donors. This chain links TRBV7-2 with TRBJ2-7, with 11 bases lining up with TRBD1. Sequencing used PBMCs. The sequence was collected from a man aged 35 to 55 in good health and CMV-seropositive. In DNA, the CDR3 is TGTGCCAGCAGCGCGCCGGACAGGGGGCTGTACGAGCAGTACTTC. Protein sequence: CASSAPDRGLYEQYF.